This TCR beta chain derives from a study of blood T cell repertoires in COVID-19. Sequencing was performed with immunoSEQ multiplex PCR; in TCRdb, only in-frame clones are kept and a portion is missing. The top ten clones hold just under 20% of a sample with approximately 110,000 clones, approximately 72% of them seen once. What was sequenced was peripheral blood. This receptor was taken from a woman between 65 and 79 years old with acute or convalescent COVID-19.

The CDR3 is CASRIQGAETQYF. The CDR3 DNA reads as TGTGCCAGCAGGATACAGGGGGCCGAGACCCAGTACTTC. The chain combines TRBV5-6 with TRBJ2-5; 9 bases line up with TRBD1. The CDR3 contains 13 residues. V trimming: 5 bases; J trimming: 5 bases; junction bases outside the gene matches: 4. Per the germline V gene, CDR1 is SGHDT and CDR2 is YYEEEE.